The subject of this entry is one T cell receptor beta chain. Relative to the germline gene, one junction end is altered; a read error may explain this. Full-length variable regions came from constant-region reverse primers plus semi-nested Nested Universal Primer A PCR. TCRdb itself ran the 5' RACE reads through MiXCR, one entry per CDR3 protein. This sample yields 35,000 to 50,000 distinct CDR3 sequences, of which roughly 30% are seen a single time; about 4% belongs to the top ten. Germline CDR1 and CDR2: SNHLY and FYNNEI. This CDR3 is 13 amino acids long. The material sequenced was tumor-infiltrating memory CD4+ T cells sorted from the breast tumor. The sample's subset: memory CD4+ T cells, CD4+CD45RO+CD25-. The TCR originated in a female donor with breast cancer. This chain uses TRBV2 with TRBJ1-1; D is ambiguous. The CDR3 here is CASSELENTEAVF. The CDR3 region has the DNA TGTGCCAGCAGTGAACTGGAAAACACTGAAGCTGTCTTT.